This TCR beta chain was identified during a study of shared clonotypes between healthy human individuals. Findings of the study overall: Limitation of the genetic and exposure-history diversity represented came from the few donors. Relative to memory subsets, naive subsets generally showed larger estimated richness.

Concerning this clone: Its specificity is unknown.

Germline CDR1 SQVTM, CDR2 ANQGSEA. Between the trimmed V and J ends, which lost 5 bases and 0 bases, there was a span of 9 bases. CDR3 size: 13 residues. Replicate PCRs from sorted subsets contained 200 ng DNA, which is approximately 30,000 T cell genomes. Data came from immunoSEQ multiplex PCR; TCRdb stores just in-frame clones and leaves some out. Among more than 2,000,000 clones listed, 93% were seen once. The study enrolled healthy HIV-negative adults without recent acute infections or vaccinations as donors. Sequenced sample: naive CD4+ T cells from PBMCs. Documented subset: CD45RA+ positively selected. The clonotype was recovered from a man aged 18 to 35 in good health. Some clones in this sample may be carry-over from other donors' samples. The chain links TRBV29-1 to TRBJ2-3; D unresolved. The CDR3 loop is CSVTTASTDTQYF. CDR3 coding DNA: TGCAGCGTTACCACAGCTAGCACAGATACGCAGTATTTT.